Following are 30 T cell receptor beta chains from one sample sequenced in a study of human T cells and chemical hapten exposure. The total RNA was obtained from whole blood that was not fractionated. TCRdb reanalysed the 5' RACE reads using MiXCR and keeps one entry per CDR3 protein. The sample includes around 140,000 distinct CDR3 sequences, about 4% of them seen just once. Receptors were obtained from a female donor in good health.

This clonotype was counted only a few times. The chain links TRBV5-1 to TRBJ1-4; D ambiguous. Germline CDR1 SGHRS, CDR2 YFSETQ. V was clipped by 0 bases and J by 0 bases, with 3 bases between them. CDR3 length: 14 residues. The CDR3 coding sequence is TGCGCCAGCAGCTTGGCGGCAACTAATGAAAAACTGTTTTTT. This translates into CASSLAATNEKLFF.

This clonotype was seen many times. The chain uses TRBV6-5 and TRBJ2-3; 10 nucleotides match TRBD2. The germline CDR1 and CDR2 sequences are MNHEY and SVGAGI. The CDR3 runs to 15 residues. V lost 6 bases, J lost 3 bases, and 6 bases stayed unmatched. The chain's CDR3 is CASSLAGGGTDTQYF. The CDR3 DNA is TGTGCCAGCAGCTTAGCGGGGGGAGGGACAGATACGCAGTATTTT.

This clonotype was picked up a small number of times. A much larger clone lies one base from this, so it may be a read error. V gene TRBV5-6 combines with J gene TRBJ2-3, with D uncertain. V shed 3 bases and J shed 1 base, with 6 bases lying between them. The germline CDR1 and CDR2 sequences are SGHDT and YYEEEE. The CDR3 loop spans 13 amino acids. CDR3 protein: CASSCGGTDTQYF. CDR3 nucleotides: TGTGCCAGCAGCTGTGGCGGCACAGATACGCAGTATTTT.

This clonotype was seen only a few times. The V gene is TRBV29-1, the J gene TRBJ1-2; unclear D gene. The germline V gene encodes CDR1 SQVTM and CDR2 ANQGSEA. The ends were cut back, 6 bases at V and 6 bases at J, with 5 bases in the middle. CDR3 length: 9 amino acids. CDR3 sequence reads: CSVKDGYTF. In DNA, the CDR3 is TGCAGCGTGAAGGATGGCTACACCTTC.

In its sample, this clonotype was seen many times. The rearrangement joins TRBV20-1 to TRBJ1-2; no clear D. This CDR3 is 14 amino acids long. Trimming took 6 bases from V and 2 from J, leaving 16 bases between them. The germline V gene encodes CDR1 DFQATT and CDR2 SNEGSKA (reference sequence). CDR3 coding DNA: TGCAGTGCAACATCCCGAGCATCGAACTATGGCTACACCTTC. Its protein is CSATSRASNYGYTF.

The table lists this clonotype with many counts. The chain recombines TRBV7-2 with TRBJ2-7; the match to TRBD1 covers 7 bases. This CDR3 region has 14 residues. Germline lookup yields CDR1 SGHTA and CDR2 FQGNSA. V gave up 5 bases and J gave up 5 bases; unmatched junction bases: 9. The CDR3 DNA is TGTGCCAGCAGCCCCTCGACAGGGTTTCACGAGCAGTACTTC. Its translation: CASSPSTGFHEQYF.

The sample holds many counts of this clonotype. The rearrangement uses TRBV2 and TRBJ1-6; 9 nucleotides match TRBD1. The CDR3 length is 13 residues. V shed 6 bases, J shed 7 bases, and the junction held 1 base outside the gene matches. Looked up from germline, CDR1 is SNHLY and CDR2 is FYNNEI. CDR3 in DNA: TGTGCCAGCAGGGACAGGGGAAATTCACCCCTCCACTTT. Amino acids: CASRDRGNSPLHF.

This clonotype was recorded a few times. The chain employs TRBV7-2 and TRBJ2-7; 8 bases are shared with TRBD1. The V segment lost 5 bases and the J segment 7 bases; nucleotides outside the gene matches: 13. Germline assignment: CDR1 SGHTA and CDR2 FQGNSA. The CDR3 consists of 15 residues. For the CDR3, the DNA is TGTGCCAGCAGCCCACGGACAGGGTGTAGTGGGGAGCAGTACTTC. It translates to CASSPRTGCSGEQYF.

This clonotype was detected a few times. The J gene is TRBJ2-3, the V gene TRBV13; TRBD2 aligns across 15 bases. CDR1 is PRHDT, CDR2 FYEKMQ, per germline (reference sequence). The CDR3 has 18 amino acids. J gave up 3 bases and V 1 base, and 5 bases lay outside the gene matches. Here the CDR3 reads CASSLAGTSGGSTDTQYF. The CDR3, as DNA: TGTGCCAGCAGCTTAGCCGGGACTAGCGGGGGGTCTACAGATACGCAGTATTTT.

Ten or more counts support this clonotype. The chain combines TRBV29-1 with TRBJ2-5; D is undetermined. Deletions cut 6 bases from V and 1 base from J, with 9 bases between. The CDR3 is made up of 12 amino acids. The germline V gene has CDR1 SQVTM and CDR2 ANQGSEA. Here the CDR3 reads CSVRLVQETQYF. For the CDR3, the DNA is TGCAGCGTACGCTTAGTCCAAGAGACCCAGTACTTC.

The chain carries TRBV20-1 and TRBJ1-4; D perhaps matches TRBD1 (5 bases). Trimming cost V 5 bases and J 0 bases, with 10 bases left between them. This CDR3 is built from 14 residues. Looked up from germline, CDR1 is DFQATT and CDR2 is SNEGSKA (reference sequence). The CDR3 spells CSAGTGATNEKLFF. The CDR3 DNA sequence: TGCAGTGCTGGGACTGGGGCAACTAATGAAAAACTGTTTTTT.

This clonotype was seen ten or more times. The chain has TRBV18 and TRBJ1-1; D remains unclear. Trimming shortened V by 3 bases and J by 3 bases, and 11 bases separated the two germline ends. Germline V gene data show CDR1 as KGHSH and CDR2 as LQKENI. This CDR3 has 14 residues. In nucleotides, the CDR3 is TGTGCCAGCTCACCCACCGCCTTTCACACTGAAGCTTTCTTT. This encodes CASSPTAFHTEAFF. Looking up the rest from reference TRBV18 and TRBJ1-1 gives the full variable domain: NAGVMQNPRHLVRRRGQEARLRCSPMKGHSHVYWYRQLPEEGLKFMVYLQKENIIDESGMPKERFSAEFPKEGPSILRIQQVVRGDSAAYFCASSPTAFHTEAFFGQGTRLTVV.

This clonotype was detected many times. This chain links TRBV20-1 with TRBJ1-6; 9 positions match TRBD1. This CDR3 has 14 amino acids. J was trimmed by 7 bases and V by 6 bases; bases with no gene match: 7. CDR1 and CDR2 (germline): DFQATT, SNEGSKA (reference sequence). The CDR3 region is CSAHPTGGNSPLHF. The CDR3 bases are TGCAGTGCACACCCGACAGGGGGGAATTCACCCCTCCACTTT.

J is TRBJ2-5 and V is TRBV5-5, with D perhaps TRBD2 (6 bases). The CDR3 is 14 residues long. The V gene lost 4 bases and the J gene lost 1 base, with 11 bases spanning the gap. Germline loops: CDR1 SGHKS, CDR2 YYEKEE (reference sequence). This CDR3 is CASSRGDCQETQYF. The CDR3 coding sequence is TGTGCCAGCAGCCGAGGGGACTGCCAAGAGACCCAGTACTTC.

This clonotype was seen repeatedly, ten times or more. This chain joins TRBV29-1 and TRBJ1-1, with D possibly matching TRBD1 (5 bases). The CDR3 spans 13 residues. CDR1 is SQVTM and CDR2 is ANQGSEA in the germline V gene. Trimming left V 0 bases short and J 6 bases short, with 11 bases between. The CDR3 region has the DNA TGCAGCGTTGAAGACAGCGGAGGGGCTGAAGCTTTCTTT. Its translation: CSVEDSGGAEAFF.

At least ten counts were recorded for this clonotype. The chain combines TRBV7-9 with TRBJ2-1, with TRBD2 identical over 10 bases. The CDR3 spans 17 residues. CDR1 and CDR2 (germline): SEHNR, FQNEAQ (reference sequence). V dropped 0 bases and J dropped 7; count of bases not matched to a gene: 9. The CDR3 bases are TGTGCCAGCAGCTTAGCGTCAAGCGGGGGGGCCGGAAATGAGCAGTTCTTC. This translates into CASSLASSGGAGNEQFF.

At least ten counts were recorded for this clonotype. The V gene is TRBV20-1, the J gene TRBJ2-5; D is ambiguous. V dropped 7 bases and J dropped 4 bases, with 16 bases sitting between them. Germline V gene lookup returns CDR1 DFQATT and CDR2 SNEGSKA (reference sequence). The length of the CDR3 is 13 residues. The CDR3 bases are TGCAGTGAGGAAGCAGGCAGCTCAGAGACCCAGTACTTC. This translates into CSEEAGSSETQYF.

This clonotype has ten or more counts. The chain carries TRBV28 and TRBJ1-2; 8 nucleotides line up with TRBD1. Germline CDR1 and CDR2: MDHEN and SYDVKM. The V gene end was trimmed by 5 bases and the J gene end by 4 bases; junction bases not matched to a gene: 9. This CDR3 region has 15 residues. The CDR3 sequence is CASSPRDRLFYGYTF. CDR3 DNA sequence: TGTGCCAGCAGTCCGCGGGACAGGTTGTTCTATGGCTACACCTTC.

By sample fraction, this clonotype is medium-sized. The V call is TRBV6-4, the J call TRBJ2-6; D is possibly TRBD1 (6 bases). The CDR3 contains 17 residues. The V end lost 8 bases, the J end lost 0 bases, and 17 bases lay between the germline ends. Germline-derived CDR1 and CDR2 are MRHNA and SNTAGT. The CDR3 region has the DNA TGTGCCAGCGCTACGGCAGGGGACAACTCTGGGGCCAACGTCCTGACTTTC. Residues: CASATAGDNSGANVLTF.

This clonotype was observed a few times. The chain carries TRBV9 and TRBJ2-1; a possible D gene is TRBD1 (5 bases). CDR1 SGDLS and CDR2 YYNGEE come from the germline V gene. The CDR3 sequence is 14 residues long. Deletions cut 0 bases from V and 7 bases from J, with 11 bases between. CDR3 coding DNA: TGTGCCAGCAGCGTAGAGGGGCCCCAGAATGAGCAGTTCTTC. It specifies CASSVEGPQNEQFF.

This clonotype was found many times. The genes are TRBV5-4 and TRBJ2-1; 11 bases are shared with TRBD2. The V gene end was trimmed by 6 bases and the J gene end by 7 bases; junction bases not matched to a gene: 18. In germline, CDR1 is SGHNT, CDR2 YYREEE (reference sequence). The CDR3 consists of 18 residues. The CDR3 DNA is TGTGCCAGCACTCCCAAAAGGGGTAGCGGGGGGGCTAGGAATGAGCAGTTCTTC. As protein: CASTPKRGSGGARNEQFF. Full variable domain (remainder filled in from reference TRBV5-4 and TRBJ2-1): ETGVTQSPTHLIKTRGQQVTLRCSSQSGHNTVSWYQQALGQGPQFIFQYYREEENGRGNFPPRFSGLQFPNYSSELNVNALELDDSALYLCASTPKRGSGGARNEQFFGPGTRLTVL.

The sample holds a few counts of this clonotype. The chain employs TRBV7-2 and TRBJ1-3, with D unclear. Between the trimmed V and J ends, which lost 0 bases and 0 bases, there was a span of 6 bases. The CDR3 runs to 15 residues. Germline V gene lookup returns CDR1 SGHTA and CDR2 FQGNSA. CDR3 DNA sequence: TGTGCCAGCAGCTTAGCGGCAGGCTCTGGAAACACCATATATTTT. Translating it yields CASSLAAGSGNTIYF.

This clonotype was observed many times. The V call is TRBV21-1, the J call TRBJ1-5; TRBD1 is taken as the D call from the table, unchecked against the DNA. TRBV21-1 represents a pseudogene. The CDR3 contains 23 residues. The chain's CDR3 is CASSKDEGVIPSFGQDSNQPQHF. CDR3 DNA sequence: TGTGCCAGCAGCAAAGATGAGGGCGTGATACCTTCCTTTGGACAGGATAGCAATCAGCCCCAGCATTTT.

The chain links TRBV15 to TRBJ1-6; maybe TRBD1 (5 bases). Per the germline V gene, CDR1 is LNHNV and CDR2 is YYDKDF (reference sequence). Trimming removed 8 bases from V and 7 bases from J, with 18 bases in between. The CDR3 sequence is 15 residues long. CDR3 nucleotides: TGTGCCACCGGGGTTTTTAAGACAGCGAATTCACCCCTCCACTTT. It specifies CATGVFKTANSPLHF.

The sample holds a few counts of this clonotype. V is TRBV7-6 and J is TRBJ2-3, with TRBD2 matching over 7 bases. The CDR3 length is 15 residues. V was clipped by 2 bases and J by 6 bases; unmatched bases: 8. CDR1 and CDR2 (germline): SGHVS, FNYEAQ. The CDR3 region is CASSLSGRAGDTQYF. Written as DNA, the CDR3 is TGTGCCAGCAGCTTATCGGGACGAGCGGGGGATACGCAGTATTTT.

This clonotype was seen repeatedly, ten times or more. The gene calls are TRBV12-3 or TRBV12-4 and TRBJ1-2; D perhaps matches TRBD1 (5 bases). The CDR3 contains 15 residues. Trimming removed 8 bases from V and 4 bases from J, with 20 bases in between. As DNA, the CDR3 is TGTGCCAGCTCACTCCAGGGACCCGGAGGCTATGGCTACACCTTC. Its translation: CASSLQGPGGYGYTF.

This clonotype was observed at least ten times. This rearrangement joins TRBV12-3 or TRBV12-4 to TRBJ2-1, with TRBD2 matching over 12 bases. V shed 6 bases, J shed 9 bases, and the junction held 9 bases outside the gene matches. The CDR3 totals 15 residues. This CDR3 is CASSIPSGGASEQFF. CDR3 DNA: TGTGCCAGCAGCATCCCTAGCGGGGGGGCGAGTGAGCAGTTCTTC.

This chain connects TRBV27 to TRBJ1-2, with 8 bases aligning to TRBD1. V shed 5 bases and J 8 bases; nucleotides not matched to a gene: 13. Germline values: CDR1 MNHEY, CDR2 SMNVEV (reference sequence). CDR3 length equals 15 residues. The DNA for the CDR3 is TGTGCCAGCAGTCCCGACGGACGAGGACAGGGCGGCTACACCTTC. It encodes CASSPDGRGQGGYTF.

J is TRBJ2-2 and V is TRBV24-1; TRBD2 is a possible D gene (5 bases). The V and J ends lost 3 bases and 8 bases respectively, with 6 bases between them. CDR3 size: 12 residues. Germline CDR1 KGHDR, CDR2 SFDVKD. The CDR3 spells CATSDSGGELFF. DNA for the CDR3: TGTGCCACCAGTGATAGCGGAGGGGAGCTGTTTTTT.

This clonotype occurred many times. The chain carries TRBV27 and TRBJ2-3, with unresolved D. The V and J ends lost 2 bases and 3 bases respectively, with 9 bases between them. This CDR3 comprises 14 residues. Germline V gene data show CDR1 as MNHEY and CDR2 as SMNVEV (reference sequence). CDR3 sequence: CASSLNSGTDTQYF. The DNA of the CDR3 is TGTGCCAGCAGTTTAAACTCTGGTACAGATACGCAGTATTTT.